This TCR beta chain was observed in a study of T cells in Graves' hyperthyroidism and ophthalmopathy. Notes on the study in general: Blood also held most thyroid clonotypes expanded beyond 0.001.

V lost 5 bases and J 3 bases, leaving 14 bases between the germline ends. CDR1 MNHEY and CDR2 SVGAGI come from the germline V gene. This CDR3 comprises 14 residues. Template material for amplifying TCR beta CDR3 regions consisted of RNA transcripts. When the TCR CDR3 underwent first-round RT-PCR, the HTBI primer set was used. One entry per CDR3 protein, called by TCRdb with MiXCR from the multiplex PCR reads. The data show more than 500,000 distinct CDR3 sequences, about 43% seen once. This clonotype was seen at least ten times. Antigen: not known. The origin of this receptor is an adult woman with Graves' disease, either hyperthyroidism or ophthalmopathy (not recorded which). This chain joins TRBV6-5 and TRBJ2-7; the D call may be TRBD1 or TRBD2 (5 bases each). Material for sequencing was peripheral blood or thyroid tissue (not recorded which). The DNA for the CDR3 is TGTGCCAGCAGTCCCCTGGGACGTCTCTACGAGCAGTACTTC. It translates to CASSPLGRLYEQYF.